Presented here are 16 T cell receptor beta chains from one specimen sequenced in a study of T cells in Graves' hyperthyroidism and ophthalmopathy. Amplification of TCR beta CDR3 regions used RNA as the template. HTBI primers were used for first-round RT-PCR of the TCR CDR3. TCRdb itself ran the multiplex PCR reads through MiXCR, one entry per CDR3 protein. The sample yields 530,000 or so distinct CDR3 sequences, 40% to 55% seen once. Sequenced sample: peripheral blood or thyroid tissue (not recorded which). The receptors were gathered from a woman aged 18 to 35 with Graves' hyperthyroidism.

CDR3 DNA sequence: TGCAGTGTTGACGGGACAGGGGCGTATCAGCCCCAGCATTTT. As protein: CSVDGTGAYQPQHF. The gene calls are TRBV20-1 and TRBJ1-5; TRBD1 aligns across 10 bases. Trimming took 7 bases from V and 5 from J; bases not matched to a gene: 8. This CDR3 region has 14 residues. CDR1 is DFQATT, CDR2 SNEGSKA, per germline (reference sequence).

The V and J genes are TRBV5-8 and TRBJ2-5; the D gene is possibly TRBD1 (5 bases). Germline lookup yields CDR1 SGHTS and CDR2 YDEGEE. Trimming took 9 bases from V and 0 from J, leaving 15 bases between them. The CDR3 runs to 14 residues. The CDR3 loop reads CATDGHSYQETQYF. The CDR3 bases are TGTGCCACGGATGGACATTCGTACCAAGAGACCCAGTACTTC.

Notes on this clonotype: Since a much larger clone is just one base distant, this may be a read error. This sequence joins TRBV27 and TRBJ2-7, with TRBD1 matching 9 bases. Germline V gene data show CDR1 as MNHEY and CDR2 as SMNVEV (reference sequence). This CDR3 has 14 amino acids. With 4 bases clipped from V and 6 bases from J, the junction kept 7 bases outside the gene matches. CDR3 residues: CASSSRDRASEQYF. In DNA, the CDR3 is TGTGCCAGCAGTTCTCGGGACAGGGCGAGCGAGCAGTACTTC.

The rearrangement links TRBV27 to TRBJ2-5; TRBD2 agrees at 12 bases. CDR1 is MNHEY, CDR2 SMNVEV, per germline (reference sequence). J lost 2 bases, V lost 9 bases, and 7 bases had no gene match. This CDR3 is 15 amino acids long. The CDR3, as DNA: TGTGCCAGTAGACTAGCGGGAGTGCGACAAGAGACCCAGTACTTC. It encodes CASRLAGVRQETQYF.

The chain carries TRBV11-2 and TRBJ1-5; D remains unclear. V gave up 5 bases and J gave up 7 bases, with 18 bases separating them. There are 15 residues in the CDR3. CDR1 SGHAT and CDR2 FQNNGV come from the germline V gene. The CDR3 DNA sequence: TGTGCCAGCAGCACCTTAGCGGGAAAAGGGCAGCCCCAGCATTTT. It codes for CASSTLAGKGQPQHF.

In DNA, the CDR3 is TGTGCCAGCAGCCCTCAACGACCGGGACGGAACACTGAAGCTTTCTTT. This translates into CASSPQRPGRNTEAFF. The chain combines TRBV7-2 with TRBJ1-1, with TRBD1 as a possible D gene (5 bases). This CDR3 has 16 residues. The germline V gene encodes CDR1 SGHTA and CDR2 FQGNSA. Trimming took off 5 bases at V and 1 base at J, with 17 bases between the two ends.

The rearrangement links TRBV20-1 to TRBJ1-4; D possibly corresponds to TRBD1 (5 bases). The CDR3 has 16 amino acids. Per germline, CDR1 DFQATT and CDR2 SNEGSKA (reference sequence). Between the trimmed V and J ends, which lost 3 bases and 5 bases, there was a span of 19 bases. The CDR3 loop reads CSASGWGESYNEKLFF. DNA of the CDR3: TGCAGTGCTAGCGGTTGGGGGGAGTCGTACAATGAAAAACTGTTTTTT.

This clonotype has at least ten counts. The rearrangement joins TRBV9 to TRBJ2-5; 8 positions match TRBD2. Germline V gene sequence: CDR1 SGDLS, CDR2 YYNGEE. The CDR3 spans 15 residues. The trim removed 4 bases at V and 10 bases at J, leaving 15 bases unmatched. In DNA form, the CDR3 reads TGTGCCAGCAGCCCTACTTGGGCGGGAGGTCTGGGCCAGTACTTC. Encoded protein: CASSPTWAGGLGQYF.

The rearrangement uses TRBV5-1 and TRBJ2-6; perhaps TRBD2 as D (5 bases). The V gene lost 0 bases and the J gene lost 4 bases, with 8 bases spanning the gap. Germline V gene data show CDR1 as SGHRS and CDR2 as YFSETQ. CDR3 length equals 15 residues. The CDR3 DNA follows: TGCGCCAGCAGCTTGGTCGGGGAAGGGGCCAACGTCCTGACTTTC. This encodes CASSLVGEGANVLTF.

There are many counts of this clonotype. V is TRBV4-1 and J is TRBJ1-2; TRBD1 might be the D (5 bases). Trimming cost V 4 bases and J 4 bases, with 13 bases left between them. CDR3 length: 14 amino acids. The germline gives CDR1 MGHRA, CDR2 YSYEKL. The CDR3 region has the DNA TGCGCCAGCAGCCGGGGCGTGGAGAGCTATGGCTACACCTTC. Encoded protein: CASSRGVESYGYTF.

This clonotype was counted many times. This sequence joins TRBV10-3 and TRBJ1-1; 7 bases are shared with TRBD1. The trim removed 7 bases at V and 3 bases at J, leaving 14 bases unmatched. The CDR3 is 16 amino acids. CDR1 is ENHRY, CDR2 SYGVKD, per germline. The CDR3 protein is CAINRDSPHGDTEAFF. The CDR3 region has the DNA TGTGCCATCAATAGGGACAGTCCTCACGGGGACACTGAAGCTTTCTTT.

The table lists this clonotype with a count of one. The V and J genes are TRBV25-1 and TRBJ2-6; TRBD1 matches 9 bases. CDR3 size: 17 residues. Trimming took 10 bases from V and 0 from J; bases not matched to a gene: 10. In germline, CDR1 is MGHDK, CDR2 SYGVNS. DNA of the CDR3: TGTGCCACCCAGACGGGACAGGGCGCCTCTGGGGCCAACGTCCTGACTTTC. It codes for CATQTGQGASGANVLTF. The full variable domain, in which reference TRBV25-1 and TRBJ2-6 provide the parts outside the CDR3, is EADIYQTPRYLVIGTGKKITLECSQTMGHDKMYWYQQDPGMELHLIHYSYGVNSTEKGDLSSESTVSRIRTEHFPLTLESARPSHTSQYLCATQTGQGASGANVLTFGAGSRLTVL.

This clonotype turned up a few times. The chain combines TRBV18 with TRBJ2-7; a possible D gene is TRBD2 (7 bases). CDR1 and CDR2 (germline): KGHSH, LQKENI. Trimming shortened V by 6 bases and J by 2 bases, and 14 bases separated the two germline ends. The CDR3 is 14 residues long. The CDR3 DNA sequence: TGTGCCAGCTCGAAGAGGGGGGGGACCTACGAGCAGTACTTC. Translating it yields CASSKRGGTYEQYF.

On this clonotype itself: This may come from a read error, since a much larger clone is one base off. V usage is TRBV5-1 and J usage is TRBJ2-5, with TRBD1 matching over 12 bases. This CDR3 region has 15 residues. Germline V CDR1 and CDR2: SGHRS, YFSETQ. This CDR3 reads CASSAGTGGQETKYF. CDR3 bases: TGCGCCAGCAGCGCCGGGACAGGGGGCCAAGAGACCAAGTACTTC.

The chain carries TRBV29-1 and TRBJ2-7, with 10 positions matching TRBD1. Losses at the gene ends were 8 bases for V and 3 bases for J; bases not matched to a gene: 7. From germline, CDR1 is SQVTM and CDR2 ANQGSEA. There are 13 residues in the CDR3. The CDR3, as DNA: TGCAGCCACCCAGGACAGGGGGGCTACGAGCAGTACTTC. This sequence encodes CSHPGQGGYEQYF.

This clonotype has a count of ten or more. The chain links TRBV19 to TRBJ2-6, with D perhaps matching TRBD2 (5 bases). Trimming removed 5 bases at V and 2 bases at J, with 10 bases between. This CDR3 comprises 15 residues. Germline CDR1 LNHDA, CDR2 SQIVND (reference sequence). This CDR3 is CASSRQEAGANVLTF. The CDR3 DNA reads as TGTGCCAGTAGTCGGCAGGAGGCTGGGGCCAACGTCCTGACTTTC.